Shown below are 14 T cell receptor beta chains from a single sample sequenced in a study of T cells in Graves' hyperthyroidism and ophthalmopathy. It was RNA transcripts that yielded the amplified TCR beta CDR3 regions. Carried out on the TCR CDR3, a first-round RT-PCR used the HTBI primer set. TCRdb re-analysed the multiplex PCR reads in MiXCR, keeping a single row per CDR3 protein. The sample records approximately 400,000 distinct CDR3 sequences, 13% being singletons. The specimen sequenced was blood. The origin of the receptors is a man younger than 40 with Graves' hyperthyroidism that later progressed to Graves' ophthalmopathy.

This clonotype was detected a few times. This chain links TRBV5-1 with TRBJ2-1; 8 bases map to TRBD2. The CDR3 is 16 amino acids. Germline loops: CDR1 SGHRS, CDR2 YFSETQ. V lost 4 bases, J lost 9 bases, and 15 bases stayed unmatched. CDR3 nucleotides: TGCGCCAGCAGCCCACCGCCGAGCGGGGGCGGGGGTGAGCAGTTCTTC. This translates into CASSPPPSGGGGEQFF.

On this clonotype itself: Given the absence of the conserved phenylalanine or tryptophan at the CDR3 end, a read error is likely. This chain uses TRBV25-1 with TRBJ2-6; no clear D gene. CDR3 size: 12 residues. V lost 5 bases to trimming and J lost 3 bases, with 2 bases between them. Germline CDR1 reads MGHDK; CDR2 reads SYGVNS. The CDR3 sequence is CASSLGANVLTS. CDR3 coding DNA: TGTGCCAGCAGTCTTGGGGCCAACGTCCTGACTTCC.

On this clonotype: This sequence may be a read error, since a much larger clone differs from it by one base. The V gene is TRBV7-9, the J gene TRBJ2-1, with D unresolved. With 1 base removed from V and 8 bases from J, the gap between germline ends came to 15 bases. Germline lookup yields CDR1 SEHNR and CDR2 FQNEAQ (reference sequence). This CDR3 contains 15 residues. CDR3 protein: CASSLVRSGIDEQFF. CDR3 coding DNA: TGTGCCAGCAGCTTAGTTCGATCAGGTATTGATGAGCAGTTCTTC.

The chain links TRBV11-2 to TRBJ1-6; D not resolved. The CDR3 length is 15 residues. The ends were cut back, 0 bases at V and 5 bases at J, with 8 bases in the middle. Looked up from germline, CDR1 is SGHAT and CDR2 is FQNNGV. The CDR3 loop reads CASSLDQLNNSPLHF. The CDR3 bases are TGTGCCAGCAGCTTAGATCAGCTGAATAATTCACCCCTCCACTTT.

This clonotype has just a few counts. The genes are TRBV7-6 and TRBJ2-1; 15 nucleotides line up with TRBD2. The CDR3 is made up of 18 amino acids. Germline lookup yields CDR1 SGHVS and CDR2 FNYEAQ. With V trimmed by 2 bases and J by 4 bases, 6 bases remained unmatched. The CDR3 bases are TGTGCCAGCAGCTTACGGACTAGCGGGGGGGGGGTGTACAATGAGCAGTTCTTC. Its translation: CASSLRTSGGGVYNEQFF.

This clonotype was detected many times. CDR3 region: CSAQPTSGRTSTDTQYF. The CDR3 region has the DNA TGCAGTGCCCAACCGACTAGCGGTAGGACTTCCACAGATACGCAGTATTTT. This rearrangement joins TRBV20-1 to TRBJ2-3; 9 bases fit TRBD2. Germline CDR1 reads DFQATT; CDR2 reads SNEGSKA (reference sequence). J was trimmed by 2 bases and V by 6 bases; bases with no gene match: 15. This CDR3 is built from 17 residues.

This clonotype was seen ten or more times. The chain uses TRBV12-3 or TRBV12-4 and TRBJ1-5; D is unresolved. Trimming shortened V by 3 bases and J by 9 bases, and 12 bases separated the two germline ends. The CDR3 is made up of 13 amino acids. The CDR3 sequence is CASSFGSSGPQHF. CDR3 nucleotides: TGTGCCAGCAGTTTCGGTTCCAGTGGGCCCCAGCATTTT.

This chain links TRBV7-9 with TRBJ1-4; D gene ambiguous. Trimming stripped 5 bases from V and 0 bases from J, with 16 bases between. Germline V gives CDR1 SEHNR, CDR2 FQNEAQ (reference sequence). The CDR3 has 17 residues. The CDR3 region is CASSHTEYPATNEKLFF. CDR3 DNA: TGTGCCAGCAGCCACACAGAATATCCTGCAACTAATGAAAAACTGTTTTTT.

The chain has TRBV6-4 and TRBJ2-4; possible D gene TRBD1, 6 bases. Germline CDR1 and CDR2: MRHNA and SNTAGT. The length of the CDR3 is 14 residues. V lost 8 bases, J lost 3 bases, and 14 bases lay in between. The CDR3 DNA reads TGTGCCAGCCCCTTATCGGGACACAAAAACATTCAGTACTTC. It encodes CASPLSGHKNIQYF.

The V call is TRBV15, the J call TRBJ2-1, with D perhaps matching TRBD1 (6 bases). Trimming took 0 bases from V and 3 from J, leaving 15 bases between them. The CDR3 runs 17 residues. Germline loops: CDR1 LNHNV, CDR2 YYDKDF (reference sequence). In DNA form, the CDR3 reads TGTGCCACCAGCAGAGATCTCAGGGGTCAAGACTACAATGAGCAGTTCTTC. Translated: CATSRDLRGQDYNEQFF.

In its sample, this clonotype was seen many times. The chain recombines TRBV6-5 with TRBJ2-1; 8 bases fit TRBD2. Germline V gene sequence: CDR1 MNHEY, CDR2 SVGAGI. V trimming: 2 bases; J trimming: 7 bases; junction bases outside the gene matches: 7. The CDR3 has 15 residues. The CDR3 reads CASSYTTSVLNEQFF. The DNA of the CDR3 is TGTGCCAGCAGTTACACGACTAGCGTCTTGAATGAGCAGTTCTTC.

This clonotype was detected only a few times. The chain recombines TRBV11-2 with TRBJ2-7; no clear D. Trimming pared 2 bases from V and 6 bases from J, leaving 20 bases between. The CDR3 sequence is 16 residues long. Germline CDR1 and CDR2: SGHAT and FQNNGV. CDR3 DNA: TGTGCCAGCAGCTTAAAAGGGCCGAGGCAGGCCGTCGAGCAGTACTTC. This translates into CASSLKGPRQAVEQYF. The full variable domain, in which reference TRBV11-2 and TRBJ2-7 provide the parts outside the CDR3, is EAGVAQSPRYKIIEKRQSVAFWCNPISGHATLYWYQQILGQGPKLLIQFQNNGVVDDSQLPKDRFSAERLKGVDSTLKIQPAKLEDSAVYLCASSLKGPRQAVEQYFGPGTRLTVT.

This clonotype has a count of ten or more. This sequence joins TRBV11-2 and TRBJ2-7, with 10 bases identical to TRBD1. Per germline, CDR1 SGHAT and CDR2 FQNNGV. This CDR3 contains 15 residues. Losses at the gene ends were 5 bases for V and 4 bases for J; bases not matched to a gene: 8. CDR3 region: CASSPTGTGVYEQYF. DNA for the CDR3: TGTGCCAGCAGCCCGACCGGGACAGGGGTTTACGAGCAGTACTTC.

Comments on this clonotype: A much larger clone is a single base away; this may be a read error. This chain uses TRBV7-9 with TRBJ1-5; unclear D gene. Looked up from germline, CDR1 is SEHNR and CDR2 is FQNEAQ (reference sequence). This CDR3 contains 12 residues. The CDR3 sequence: CASSLWMAPRHF. In nucleotides, the CDR3 is TGTGCCAGCAGCTTATGGATGGCGCCCCGGCATTTT.